This T cell receptor beta chain stems from a study of beta chain features in type 1 diabetes. Study-wide background: The patients were much like the healthy donors in age, gender and cell yields.

This clone was observed a handful of times. The antigen is not known. Every isolated RNA sample was fully reverse transcribed, so sequencing captured expressed TCRB transcripts. Profiling relied on immunoSEQ multiplex PCR, and the TCRdb table lists in-frame clones only, not all of them. The data contain roughly 100,000 clones, over 25% of them singletons. Study-level points and caveats: All four CD4+ subsets from Type 1 diabetes patients carried moderately but significantly shorter TCRB CDR3s. VDJ junctions from patients with type 1 diabetes contained fewer insertions and more deletions. Cells that show high TCR expression could be over-represented by cDNA sequencing.

CDR1 and CDR2 from the germline V gene are SEHNR and FQNEAQ (reference sequence). Trimming removed 5 bases from V and 1 base from J; junction bases left unmatched: 7. The CDR3 consists of 15 residues. The sequence derives from a young woman with type 1 diabetes. Sequenced material: central memory CD4+ T cells from blood. V and J are TRBV7-9 and TRBJ2-7; 8 bases align to TRBD1. DNA for the CDR3: TGTGCCAGCAGCCTAACAGGACAGGGATCCTACGAGCAGTACTTC. It specifies CASSLTGQGSYEQYF.